This T cell receptor (beta chain) was retrieved from a study of control samples from healthy donors and cancer patients. This clone was found once. Per the germline V gene, CDR1 is MNHEY and CDR2 is SVGAGI. The V end was cut by 9 bases, the J end by 0 bases, with 18 bases between. CDR3 length: 15 residues. Using immunoSEQ multiplex PCR, the repertoire was profiled, and TCRdb retains in-frame clones only, with some absent. The table has more than 140,000 clones, 75% to 95% seen once. Sequenced material: blood. The J gene is TRBJ2-7, the V gene TRBV6-5, with TRBD1 as a possible D gene (6 bases). The clonotype was recovered from a young man in good health. CDR3 residues: CASRPPGQTSYEQYF. The DNA of the CDR3 is TGTGCCAGTCGACCCCCCGGACAGACCTCCTACGAGCAGTACTTC.